This T cell receptor (beta chain) was documented in a study of somatic mutations in cytotoxic T cells in rheumatoid arthritis. Study as a whole: Immediately following diagnosis and ahead of any treatment, patient blood (more than 27 ml EDTA) was drawn. Points from the study as a whole: Age-matched healthy controls and rheumatoid arthritis patients had CD8+ T-cell clonality that did not differ significantly.

Profiled with immunoSEQ multiplex PCR; TCRdb holds only in-frame clones, not every one. The sample lists around 7,400 clones, approximately 90% occurring once. Notes on this clone: Its antigen is undetermined.

This CDR3 spans 15 amino acids. V lost 2 bases to trimming and J lost 4 bases; unmatched junction nucleotides: 6. In germline, CDR1 is MNHNY, CDR2 SVGAGI (reference sequence). The sequence was obtained from a man in his forties with rheumatoid arthritis. V and J are TRBV6-6 and TRBJ1-1; 8 nucleotides match TRBD1. The material sequenced was CD8+ T cells sorted from blood. DNA of the CDR3: TGTGCCAGCAGTTACACGACAGGGGCCGGCACTGAAGCTTTCTTT. Its protein is CASSYTTGAGTEAFF.